This T cell receptor (beta chain) was recorded in a study of blood T cell repertoires in COVID-19. Study overall: Researchers got acute and convalescent COVID-19 samples from the United States, Italy and Spain. The analysed material was cDNA or gDNA that came from T cells, B-cell-depleted T cells, or PBMCs.

The study drew participants aged about 18 to 89 years from fewer than 30 US areas. CDR3 length: 15 residues. J lost 4 bases, V lost 4 bases, and 1 base had no gene match. Looked up from germline, CDR1 is SGHTS and CDR2 is YDEGEE. Some clones are missing from TCRdb's copy, which holds only in-frame ones; the method was immunoSEQ multiplex PCR. Seen here are hundreds of thousands of clones, around 88% observed once, and the top ten hold about 1.2%. The sequencing input was PBMCs or T cells enriched from blood (not recorded which). The TCR was taken from a woman in her thirties or forties with acute COVID-19. The rearrangement links TRBV5-8 to TRBJ2-1; 14 bases line up with TRBD2. The CDR3, as DNA: TGTGCCAGCAGCCGACTAGCGGGAGGGTACAATGAGCAGTTCTTC. This translates into CASSRLAGGYNEQFF.